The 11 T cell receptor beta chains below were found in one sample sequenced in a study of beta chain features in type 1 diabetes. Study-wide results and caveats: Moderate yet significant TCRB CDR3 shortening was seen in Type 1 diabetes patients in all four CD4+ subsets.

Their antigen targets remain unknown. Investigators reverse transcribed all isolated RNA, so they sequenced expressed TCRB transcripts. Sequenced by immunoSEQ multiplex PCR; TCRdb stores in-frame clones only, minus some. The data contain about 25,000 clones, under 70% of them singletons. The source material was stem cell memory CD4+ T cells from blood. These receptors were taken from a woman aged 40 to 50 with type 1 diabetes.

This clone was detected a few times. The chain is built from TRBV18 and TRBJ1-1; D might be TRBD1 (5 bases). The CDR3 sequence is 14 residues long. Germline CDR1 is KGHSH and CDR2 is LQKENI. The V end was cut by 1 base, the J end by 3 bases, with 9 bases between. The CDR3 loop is CASSPRGADTEAFF. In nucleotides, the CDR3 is TGTGCCAGCTCACCACGGGGCGCCGACACTGAAGCTTTCTTT.

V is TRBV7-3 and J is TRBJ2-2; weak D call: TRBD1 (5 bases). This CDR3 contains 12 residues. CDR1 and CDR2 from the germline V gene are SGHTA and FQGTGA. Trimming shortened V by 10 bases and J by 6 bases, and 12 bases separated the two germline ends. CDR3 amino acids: CATGQGPGELFF. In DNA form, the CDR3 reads TGTGCCACCGGCCAGGGCCCCGGGGAGCTGTTTTTT.

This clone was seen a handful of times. DNA for the CDR3: TGTGCCAGCAGCTTAGCAGCGAGGACAGGGGCGGCAGATACGCAGTATTTT. Residues: CASSLAARTGAADTQYF. V and J are TRBV11-2 and TRBJ2-3, with TRBD1 matching over 9 bases. Germline assignment: CDR1 SGHAT and CDR2 FQNNGV. This CDR3 comprises 17 residues. Unmatched junction bases numbered 9, after V lost 1 base and J lost 4 bases.

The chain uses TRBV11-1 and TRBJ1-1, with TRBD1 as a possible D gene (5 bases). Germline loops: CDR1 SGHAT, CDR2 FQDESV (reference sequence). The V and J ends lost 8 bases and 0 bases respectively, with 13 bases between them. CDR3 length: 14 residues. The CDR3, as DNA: TGTGCCAGCTCTGGCTCCAGGGTGAACACTGAAGCTTTCTTT. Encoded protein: CASSGSRVNTEAFF.

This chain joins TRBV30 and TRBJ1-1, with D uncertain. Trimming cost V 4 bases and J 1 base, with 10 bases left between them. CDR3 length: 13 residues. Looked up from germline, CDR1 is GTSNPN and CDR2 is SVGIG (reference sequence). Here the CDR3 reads CAWNHSPNTEAFF. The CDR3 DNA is TGTGCCTGGAATCACAGCCCGAACACTGAAGCTTTCTTT.

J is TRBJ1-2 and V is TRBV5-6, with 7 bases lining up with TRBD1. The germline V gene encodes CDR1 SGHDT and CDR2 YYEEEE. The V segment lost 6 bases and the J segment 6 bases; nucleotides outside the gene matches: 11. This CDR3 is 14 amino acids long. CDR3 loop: CASIRLQGSHGYTF. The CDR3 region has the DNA TGTGCCAGCATCCGTCTACAGGGGTCCCATGGCTACACCTTC. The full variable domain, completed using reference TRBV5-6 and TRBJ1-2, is DAGVTQSPTHLIKTRGQQVTLRCSPKSGHDTVSWYQQALGQGPQFIFQYYEEEERQRGNFPDRFSGHQFPNYSSELNVNALLLGDSALYLCASIRLQGSHGYTFGSGTRLTVV.

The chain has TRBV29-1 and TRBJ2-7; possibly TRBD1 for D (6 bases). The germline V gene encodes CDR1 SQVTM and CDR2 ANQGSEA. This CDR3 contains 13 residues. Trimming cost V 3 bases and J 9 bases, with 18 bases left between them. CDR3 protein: CSVEGYRESVQYF. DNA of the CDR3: TGCAGCGTTGAGGGTTACAGGGAAAGTGTGCAGTACTTC.

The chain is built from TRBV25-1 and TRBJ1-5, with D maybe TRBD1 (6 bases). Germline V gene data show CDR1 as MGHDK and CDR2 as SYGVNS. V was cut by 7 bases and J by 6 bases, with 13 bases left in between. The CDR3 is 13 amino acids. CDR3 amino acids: CASTPVGGQPQHF. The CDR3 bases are TGTGCCAGCACCCCGGTAGGGGGTCAGCCCCAGCATTTT. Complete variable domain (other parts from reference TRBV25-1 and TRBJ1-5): EADIYQTPRYLVIGTGKKITLECSQTMGHDKMYWYQQDPGMELHLIHYSYGVNSTEKGDLSSESTVSRIRTEHFPLTLESARPSHTSQYLCASTPVGGQPQHFGDGTRLSIL.

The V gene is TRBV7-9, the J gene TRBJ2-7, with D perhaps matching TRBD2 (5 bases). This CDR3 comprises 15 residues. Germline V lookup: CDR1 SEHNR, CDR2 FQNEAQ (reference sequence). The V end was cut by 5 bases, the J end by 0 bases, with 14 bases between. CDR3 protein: CASSQAGPPSYEQYF. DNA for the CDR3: TGTGCCAGCAGCCAGGCGGGCCCGCCCTCCTACGAGCAGTACTTC.

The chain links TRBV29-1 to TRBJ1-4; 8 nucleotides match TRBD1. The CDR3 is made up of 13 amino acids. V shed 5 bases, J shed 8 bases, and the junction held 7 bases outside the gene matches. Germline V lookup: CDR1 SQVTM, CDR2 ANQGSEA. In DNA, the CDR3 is TGCAGCGTTCGGACAGGGATTAGAGAAAAACTGTTTTTT. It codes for CSVRTGIREKLFF.

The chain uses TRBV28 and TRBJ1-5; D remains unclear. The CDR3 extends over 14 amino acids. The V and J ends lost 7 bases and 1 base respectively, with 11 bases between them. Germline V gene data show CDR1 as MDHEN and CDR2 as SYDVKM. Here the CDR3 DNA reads TGTGCCAGCAAAGGAGGAGGAAGCAATCAGCCCCAGCATTTT. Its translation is CASKGGGSNQPQHF.